This T cell receptor beta chain is from a study of T-cell memory formation after mild COVID-19. TCRdb re-derived calls from the 5' RACE reads in MiXCR, one entry per CDR3 protein. The sample consists of 210,000 or so distinct CDR3 sequences, over 9.5% of them appearing once. Germline loops: CDR1 MDHEN, CDR2 SYDVKM. This CDR3 has 13 amino acids. V lost 7 bases, J lost 7 bases, and 14 bases lay in between. This clonotype was obtained from a man aged 18 to 29 who had mild COVID-19 (a few samples of this study predate the infection). Cell type and time point are not known. V usage is TRBV28 and J usage is TRBJ1-5; D uncertain. Source material: PBMCs or a T cell subset sorted from them (not recorded which). In DNA, the CDR3 is TGTGCCAGCACCCGAGCATCGGTCCAGCCCCAGCATTTT. This gives the protein CASTRASVQPQHF.